The source of this T cell receptor (beta chain) is a study of OX40 agonist ivuxolimab in advanced cancers. Clones were sequenced by immunoSEQ multiplex PCR, and TCRdb holds only the in-frame ones, with some missing. The sample includes approximately 84,000 clones, 75% to 90% of them seen just once. The CDR3 spans 14 residues. CDR1 is MNHNS, CDR2 SASEGT, per germline. The junction had 5 bases not matched to a gene; V was cut back by 6 bases and J by 4 bases. The input for sequencing was CD4+ or CD8+ T cells sorted from blood, taken in a trial of the OX40 agonist ivuxolimab. This clonotype originated in an adult with an advanced solid tumor such as melanoma, head and neck, liver or kidney cancer. The rearrangement joins TRBV6-1 to TRBJ1-1; the match to TRBD1 covers 10 bases. The CDR3 nucleotides read TGTGCCAGCAGACCCGGGACAGGGGTCACTGAAGCTTTCTTT. Translating it yields CASRPGTGVTEAFF.